This T cell receptor beta chain was obtained from a study of blood T cell repertoires in COVID-19. For the study at large: Some COVID-19 samples were acute and others convalescent; all came from the United States, Italy and Spain. Nucleic acid was either cDNA or gDNA, and it came from T cells, B-cell-depleted T cells, or PBMCs.

In the original workflow: From reference gene primer amplification, estimates of nucleated cell counts were derived. The assay was immunoSEQ multiplex PCR, and TCRdb's table has in-frame clones only and misses some. From that table come the V and J calls and clone size; the DNA was used to work out D and trimming. The profile shows around 150,000 clones, approximately 80% of them singletons. The J segment lost 4 bases and the V segment lost 8 bases, leaving 8 bases of the junction unmatched. Germline CDR1 and CDR2: MNHEY and SVGAGI. This CDR3 contains 13 residues. The origin of this receptor is a woman aged 80 or over with acute or convalescent COVID-19. Sequencing input: peripheral blood. This sequence joins TRBV6-5 and TRBJ2-7, with 7 positions matching TRBD1. The CDR3 DNA sequence: TGTGCCAGCGGGCGCGTCAGGGGGTACGAGCAGTACTTC. This gives the protein CASGRVRGYEQYF.